This TCR beta chain came from a study of T cell changes during pregnancy in multiple sclerosis. Trimming shortened V by 3 bases and J by 3 bases, and 14 bases separated the two germline ends. This CDR3 has 15 residues. Looked up from germline, CDR1 is SGHTA and CDR2 is FQGNSA. Sequenced by immunoSEQ multiplex PCR; TCRdb stores in-frame clones only, minus some. The sample has 45,000 to 70,000 clones, around 92% seen once; the top ten hold about 0.64%. The receptor's source is a female donor with multiple sclerosis, enrolled in a pregnancy study. V is TRBV7-2 and J is TRBJ1-1, with D maybe TRBD1 (6 bases). The sequencing here drew on CD4+ T cells from peripheral blood mononuclear cells, taken after pregnancy. The CDR3 bases are TGTGCCAGCAGCTTCGAGACAGGTCCCTACACTGAAGCTTTCTTT. Protein product: CASSFETGPYTEAFF.